These T cell receptor beta chains were read from a single sample in a study of blood T cells in healthy people across ages. In TCRdb, the 5' RACE reads were re-called with MiXCR into one record per CDR3 protein. The table includes hundreds of thousands of distinct CDR3 sequences, about 30% detected once. Sequenced sample: blood. Receptors originate from a woman over 75 in good health. Both conserved end residues are part of each CDR3. D genes are given only for firm matches. The size of a clone is reported for some rows only, either as once, few or many, or as a class for expanded clones.

abundance | d_gene | len | j_gene | v_gene | CDR3aa | CDR3nt
many | - | 17 | TRBJ2-5 | TRBV20-1 | CSARGDKRGKLQETQYF | TGCAGTGCTAGAGGGGACAAGCGGGGCAAACTTCAAGAGACCCAGTACTTC
few | - | 15 | TRBJ1-4 | TRBV7-9 | CASSQTGFGNEKLFF | TGTGCCAGCAGCCAAACAGGGTTCGGGAATGAAAAACTGTTTTTT
- | TRBD1 | 13 | TRBJ2-3 | TRBV30 | CASRGLGGDTQYF | TGTGCTTCGAGGGGGCTCGGCGGGGATACGCAGTATTTT
- | - | 15 | TRBJ1-6 | TRBV28 | CASSLWGERDSPLHF | TGTGCCAGCAGTTTATGGGGGGAAAGGGATTCACCCCTCCACTTT
- | - | 17 | TRBJ2-1 | TRBV7-2 | CASSAAPTGSSYNEQFF | TGTGCCAGCAGCGCCGCCCCGACGGGTAGCTCCTACAATGAGCAGTTCTTC
many | TRBD2 | 18 | TRBJ2-2 | TRBV4-2 | CASSQQPQSGADTGELFF | TGTGCCAGCAGCCAACAGCCCCAAAGCGGGGCGGACACCGGGGAGCTGTTTTTT
many | - | 13 | TRBJ1-1 | TRBV7-2 | CASMDRLNTEAFF | TGTGCCAGTATGGACCGCCTGAACACTGAAGCTTTCTTT
few | - | 14 | TRBJ1-4 | TRBV15 | CATSRVSGVVKLFF | TGTGCCACCAGCAGAGTATCGGGGGTGGTAAAACTGTTTTTT
many | - | 13 | TRBJ1-1 | TRBV6-5 | CASSPWGGTEAFF | TGTGCCAGCAGTCCATGGGGGGGCACTGAAGCTTTCTTT
- | - | 13 | TRBJ2-3 | TRBV9 | CASRQSGTDTQYF | TGTGCCAGCAGGCAAAGCGGCACAGATACGCAGTATTTT
- | TRBD2 | 17 | TRBJ2-7 | TRBV6-1 | CASSVGTSGAAYNEQYF | TGTGCCAGCAGTGTCGGCACTAGCGGGGCAGCCTACAATGAGCAGTACTTC
many | - | 12 | TRBJ2-1 | TRBV15 | CATSRDQDEQFF | TGTGCCACCAGCAGAGATCAGGATGAGCAGTTCTTC
- | - | 15 | TRBJ1-5 | TRBV7-2 | CASSSRARSNQPQHF | TGTGCCAGCAGCTCCCGGGCGCGTAGCAATCAGCCCCAGCATTTT
many | TRBD2 | 15 | TRBJ2-1 | TRBV14 | CASSQARGRGAPQFF | TGTGCCAGCAGCCAAGCGCGGGGGCGGGGGGCTCCTCAGTTCTTC
many | - | 14 | TRBJ2-7 | TRBV4-2 | CASSQTGPYYEQYF | TGTGCCAGCAGCCAAACGGGGCCTTACTACGAGCAGTACTTC
many | TRBD1 | 14 | TRBJ1-2 | TRBV20-1 | CSASSQGRGYGYTF | TGCAGTGCTAGCTCACAGGGGAGAGGGTATGGCTACACCTTC
many | - | 17 | TRBJ2-6 | TRBV18 | CASSPPYGESGANVLTF | TGTGCCAGCTCACCACCGTACGGGGAATCTGGGGCCAACGTCCTGACTTTC
many | - | 12 | TRBJ1-2 | TRBV7-9 | CASSLGYGGYTF | TGTGCCAGCAGCTTGGGGTACGGTGGCTACACCTTC
- | TRBD1 | 17 | TRBJ1-5 | TRBV10-3 | CAISERAGGGSNQPQHF | TGTGCCATCAGTGAGAGGGCAGGGGGGGGGAGCAATCAGCCCCAGCATTTT
few | - | 13 | TRBJ1-5 | TRBV24-1 | CATSEMSNQPQHF | TGTGCCACCAGTGAGATGAGCAATCAGCCCCAGCATTTT
- | - | 15 | TRBJ2-7 | TRBV5-1 | CASSFGSLISYEQYF | TGCGCCAGCAGCTTCGGAAGCCTGATCTCCTACGAGCAGTACTTC
- | - | 14 | TRBJ1-1 | TRBV13 | CASSLETQNTEAFF | TGTGCCAGCAGCTTAGAAACACAGAACACTGAAGCTTTCTTT
many | TRBD1 | 14 | TRBJ1-6 | TRBV5-6 | CASILTGTNSPLHF | TGTGCCAGCATCCTGACAGGGACGAATTCACCCCTCCACTTT